This T cell receptor beta chain was identified during a study of T-cell memory formation after mild COVID-19. General observations from the study: Specificity for SARS-CoV-2 was not confirmed among the second-wave clones peaking on day 37. Later expanders leaned CD4+, whereas day 15 to 85 contracting clones were balanced CD4/CD8.

CDR1 and CDR2 (germline): MNHEY, SVGEGT. The CDR3 is 13 residues long. Constant-segment primers were used for 5'RACE, and the resulting TCR alpha and TCR beta cDNA libraries carried sample barcodes and UMIs. TCRdb reprocessed the 5' RACE reads with MiXCR, giving one entry per CDR3 protein. The repertoire holds some 600,000 distinct CDR3 sequences, with roughly a sixth as singletons. This clonotype has only a few counts. No antigen is known for it. Mismatch with germline at one junction end may stem from a read error. The receptor was isolated from an adult woman who had mild COVID-19 (a few samples of this study predate the infection). Cell type and time point are not known. The specimen sequenced was PBMCs or a T cell subset sorted from them (not recorded which). The chain joins TRBV6-2 or TRBV6-3 to TRBJ2-7; 8 nucleotides agree with TRBD2. The CDR3 DNA is TGTGCCAGCAGTGACTCCGGGACTAGGTGGCAGTACTTC. Residues: CASSDSGTRWQYF.